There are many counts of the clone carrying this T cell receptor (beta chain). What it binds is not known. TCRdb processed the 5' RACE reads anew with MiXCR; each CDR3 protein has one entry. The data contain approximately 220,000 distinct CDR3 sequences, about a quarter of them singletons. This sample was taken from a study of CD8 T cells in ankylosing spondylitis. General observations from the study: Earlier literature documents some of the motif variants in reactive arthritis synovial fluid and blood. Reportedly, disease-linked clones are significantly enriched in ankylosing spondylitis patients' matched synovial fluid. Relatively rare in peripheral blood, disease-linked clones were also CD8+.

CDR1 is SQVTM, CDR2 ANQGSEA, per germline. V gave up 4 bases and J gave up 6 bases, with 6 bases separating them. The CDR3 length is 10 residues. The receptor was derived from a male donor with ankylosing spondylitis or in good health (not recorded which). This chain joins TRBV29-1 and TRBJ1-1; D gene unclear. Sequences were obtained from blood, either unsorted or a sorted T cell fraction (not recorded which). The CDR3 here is CSVGQSEAFF. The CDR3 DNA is TGCAGCGTTGGTCAGTCTGAAGCTTTCTTT. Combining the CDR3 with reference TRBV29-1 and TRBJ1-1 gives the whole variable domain SAVISQKPSRDICQRGTSLTIQCQVDSQVTMMFWYRQQPGQSLTLIATANQGSEATYESGFVIDKFPISRPNLTFSTLTVSNMSPEDSSIYLCSVGQSEAFFGQGTRLTVV.